Each of the 6 T cell receptor beta chains below was sequenced from the same sample in a study of T cell repertoires in cytomegalovirus infection. Their antigens remain unidentified. One entry per CDR3 protein, called by TCRdb with MiXCR from the reads. The table shows around 570,000 distinct CDR3 sequences, with 35% to 50% occurring only once. The input for sequencing was cultured PBMCs, taken from culture after CMV antigen stimulation. Receptor source: a human donor in good health (CMV status not recorded). Some clones in this sample may be carry-over from other donors' samples.

This clonotype was seen a few times. J is TRBJ2-3 and V is TRBV7-2; 13 bases agree with TRBD2. The CDR3 has 19 amino acids. CDR1 SGHTA and CDR2 FQGNSA come from the germline V gene. V trimming: 9 bases; J trimming: 2 bases; junction bases outside the gene matches: 17. The CDR3 here is CASSGKAATSGRHTDTQYF. Written as DNA, the CDR3 is TGTGCCAGTTCGGGGAAGGCGGCGACTAGCGGGAGGCACACAGATACGCAGTATTTT.

V is TRBV6-2 or TRBV6-3 and J is TRBJ1-1, with D perhaps matching TRBD1 (5 bases). The germline V gene encodes CDR1 MNHEY and CDR2 SVGEGT. V was pared by 0 bases and J by 0 bases, with 11 bases between. This CDR3 region has 16 residues. DNA of the CDR3: TGTGCCAGCAGTTACTCGCCAGGGAAGATGAACACTGAAGCTTTCTTT. Amino acid sequence: CASSYSPGKMNTEAFF.

J is TRBJ1-2 and V is TRBV5-6; 7 bases align to TRBD1. Germline CDR1 SGHDT, CDR2 YYEEEE. This CDR3 spans 13 amino acids. V shed 4 bases and J 4 bases; nucleotides not matched to a gene: 4. In nucleotides, the CDR3 is TGTGCCAGCAGCAAGACAGGGCGCTATGGCTACACCTTC. It translates to CASSKTGRYGYTF.

The V and J genes are TRBV5-3 and TRBJ2-3; 7 bases fit TRBD1. TRBV5-3 is treated as an ORF (open reading frame) with a function not yet certain. V lost 8 bases, J lost 1 base, and 7 bases stayed unmatched. CDR3 length: 14 amino acids. The CDR3 nucleotides are TGTGCCAGCACCAGCGACAGGGGCACAGATACGCAGTATTTT. Its protein product is CASTSDRGTDTQYF.

V usage is TRBV11-2 and J usage is TRBJ2-3; D remains unclear. Germline V gene sequence: CDR1 SGHAT, CDR2 FQNNGV. Trimming stripped 2 bases from V and 1 base from J, with 19 bases between. CDR3 length: 18 amino acids. The CDR3 DNA reads as TGTGCCAGCAGCTTATCCGCGTTTTTGAGCGACCGCACAGATACGCAGTATTTT. Its translation is CASSLSAFLSDRTDTQYF. The full variable domain, with the rest looked up from reference TRBV11-2 and TRBJ2-3, is EAGVAQSPRYKIIEKRQSVAFWCNPISGHATLYWYQQILGQGPKLLIQFQNNGVVDDSQLPKDRFSAERLKGVDSTLKIQPAKLEDSAVYLCASSLSAFLSDRTDTQYFGPGTRLTVL.

V usage is TRBV10-3 and J usage is TRBJ2-7, with D unclear. Germline loops: CDR1 ENHRY, CDR2 SYGVKD. The CDR3 runs 13 residues. V was cut by 10 bases and J by 5 bases, with 18 bases left in between. CDR3 region: CASRAGEVNEQYF. In DNA, the CDR3 is TGTGCCAGCCGGGCTGGTGAGGTAAACGAGCAGTACTTC.